The subject of this entry is one T cell receptor beta chain. The target of this receptor is not known. Within one base of it there is no much larger clone, and no base qualities were kept. This sample was taken from a study of T-cell memory formation after mild COVID-19 (dated by TCRdb to about 2021). Describing the broader study: TCR sequence clusters from the two donors were found to be largely donor specific. Longitudinal TCRalpha and TCRbeta repertoire sequencing tracked T-cell clones expanding and contracting after mild COVID-19 in a couple of donors. Two young, previously healthy adult volunteers, one female and one male, were included in the cohort.

PBMCs were isolated by Ficoll-Paque density gradient centrifugation. The full study reports these points: Whether the second-wave clones peaking on day 37 were SARS-CoV-2 specific was not confirmed. The study covered only two mild cases, and larger cohorts including severe cases with pre-infection samples were considered necessary. Clones contracting from day 15 to 85 had balanced CD4/CD8 phenotypes, while a second wave expanding from day 15 to 37 was biased towards CD4+. Contracting CD4+ clones turned up mainly in the CM and EM memory subsets, whereas EMRA was where CD8+ clones were enriched. Some responding clones were detected in pre-infection memory, which suggested that pre-existing cross-reactive memory T cells had joined the SARS-CoV-2 response.

The sequencer listed for this sample is Illumina NovaSeq 6000. cDNA libraries for TCRalpha and TCRbeta were prepared by 5'RACE using constant-segment primers, with sample barcodes and unique molecular identifiers added. Trizol reagent was used to extract RNA from every sample. Amplification of the libraries took two PCR steps, and the second step added a second sample barcode plus Illumina TruSeq adapters. The libraries were sequenced on an Illumina NovaSeq using 2 x 150 bp paired-end reads. In the original analysis: Reads were demultiplexed and collapsed into UMI-guided consensus sequences with migec v1.2.7. With mixcr v2.1.11, UMI consensuses were aligned to TRA and TRB V and J templates and assembled into clonotypes. Clonotypes were classified as expanded or contracted when called significant by both edgeR and NoisET, with noise models trained on biological replicates. For edgeR calls, the thresholds were a false discovery rate-adjusted p below 0.01 and a log2 fold-change of 1. PCA with hierarchical clustering of max-normalized trajectories of the 1000 most abundant clonotypes was used as exploratory dynamics analysis. The CD4 or CD8 phenotype of responding clones was assigned using the separately sequenced CD4+ and CD8+ repertoires. The public sequencing data were trimmed at Q25 with fastp and processed into clonotypes with MiXCR by TCRdb, which kept only in-frame beta chains. Every entry covers one CDR3 protein and lists the most common genes and DNA from its rows. TCRdb, rather than the study authors, made the V and J calls. This sample gives fewer than 600,000 distinct CDR3 sequences in total; less than 25% of them show up just once. The top ten clonotypes cover under 8.5% of the sample.

The cysteine opens and the phenylalanine closes a CDR3 of 14 amino acids. The entry retains the CDR3 DNA only, 42 bases that are in frame from base 1. Between the V and J ends, shortened by 3 bases and 1 base respectively, the junction contains 8 bases. Based on the germline V gene, the CDR1 and CDR2 sequences are KGHSH and LQKENI. Recombination connected TRBV18 to TRBJ2-3; the D gene remains uncertain. Input material: PBMCs or a T cell subset sorted from them (not recorded which). The origin of this receptor is an adult woman who had mild COVID-19 (a few samples of this study predate the infection). The sample titles of this study are shuffled in the database, so cell type and time point are left out; the donor was told from shared clones. CDR3 protein: CASSPTFGTDTQYF. In nucleotide form, the sequence is TGTGCCAGCTCACCCACTTTTGGCACAGATACGCAGTATTTT.